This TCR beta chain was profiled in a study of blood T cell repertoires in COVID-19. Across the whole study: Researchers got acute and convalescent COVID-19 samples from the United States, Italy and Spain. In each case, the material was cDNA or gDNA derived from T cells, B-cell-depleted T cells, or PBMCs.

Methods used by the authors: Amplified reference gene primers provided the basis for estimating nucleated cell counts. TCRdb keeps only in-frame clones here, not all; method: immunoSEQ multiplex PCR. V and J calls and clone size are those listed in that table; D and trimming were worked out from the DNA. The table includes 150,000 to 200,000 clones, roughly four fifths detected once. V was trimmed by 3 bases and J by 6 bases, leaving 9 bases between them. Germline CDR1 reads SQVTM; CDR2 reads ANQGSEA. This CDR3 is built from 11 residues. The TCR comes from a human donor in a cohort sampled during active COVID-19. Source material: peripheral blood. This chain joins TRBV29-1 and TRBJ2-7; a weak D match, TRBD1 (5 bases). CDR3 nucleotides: TGCAGCGTTGACAGGGCTGGCGAGCAGTACTTC. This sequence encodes CSVDRAGEQYF.